Listed below are T cell receptor beta chains from one sample, sequenced in a study of cytomegalovirus exposure and HLA in healthy donors. Sequencing was performed with immunoSEQ multiplex PCR; in TCRdb, only in-frame clones are kept and a portion is missing. The sample consists of some 160,000 clones, 60% to 85% of them appearing once. The material sequenced was PBMCs. Receptor source: a man between 45 and 60 years old in good health and CMV-seropositive. Both conserved end residues are part of each CDR3. The D gene is left open where the match is weak. Some rows have no size entry. The others give once, few or many, or a class for an expanded clone.

CDR3 DNA,CDR3 protein,clone size,D gene,V gene,J gene
TGTGCCAGCAGCCGAACTAGCGGGGGGCTAGGTGAGCAGTTCTTC,CASSRTSGGLGEQFF,.,TRBD2,TRBV27,TRBJ2-1
TGTGCCAGCAGAGAGGTGGCAGGGTTGGGCTACACCTTC,CASREVAGLGYTF,.,.,TRBV6-1,TRBJ1-2
TGTGCCAGCAGCGTAGGGGGCCCACTGGCTGAAGCTTTCTTT,CASSVGGPLAEAFF,few,.,TRBV9,TRBJ1-1
TGCGCCAGCAGCCAAGATCTGAGCGGGGGGTCTTACAATGAGCAGTTCTTC,CASSQDLSGGSYNEQFF,.,TRBD2,TRBV4-1,TRBJ2-1
TGTGCCAGCAGCCCACAGGGGGCGAACACCGGGGAGCTGTTTTTT,CASSPQGANTGELFF,.,TRBD1,TRBV6-5,TRBJ2-2
TGTGCCAGCAGCGTAAGGGGAAATAAGGAGACCCAGTACTTC,CASSVRGNKETQYF,.,.,TRBV9,TRBJ2-5
TGTGCCAGCAGTTACTCGGCGGTTTACGAGCAGTACTTC,CASSYSAVYEQYF,.,.,TRBV6-6,TRBJ2-7
TGTGCCAGCAGTCCCTTTAGCAATCAGCCCCAGCATTTT,CASSPFSNQPQHF,few,.,TRBV6-5,TRBJ1-5
TGCGCCAGCAGCTTGGCCGTGGAGACCCAGTACTTC,CASSLAVETQYF,.,.,TRBV5-1,TRBJ2-5
TGCGCCAGCAGCTTTTCGACTAGCGGGGATAGTAGCTCCTACAATGAGCAGTTCTTC,CASSFSTSGDSSSYNEQFF,.,TRBD2,TRBV5-1,TRBJ2-1
TGTGCCAGCAGACCAGACAGGGGGCATGCAGATACGCAGTATTTT,CASRPDRGHADTQYF,few,TRBD1,TRBV7-2,TRBJ2-3